The clone carrying this TCR beta chain was seen a few times. CDR1 is SEHNR, CDR2 FQNEAQ, per germline (reference sequence). This CDR3 region has 14 residues. Trimming removed 5 bases from V and 3 bases from J, with 14 bases in between. MiXCR, applied by TCRdb to the 5' RACE reads, yields one record per CDR3 protein. Here the sample spans roughly 250,000 distinct CDR3 sequences, approximately 16% being singletons. This record comes from a study of T-cell memory formation after mild COVID-19. The sequence was collected from a man between 18 and 35 years old who had mild COVID-19 (a few samples of this study predate the infection). Cell type and time point are not known. The chain links TRBV7-9 to TRBJ2-7, with D maybe TRBD1 (6 bases). Sequencing used PBMCs or a T cell subset sorted from them (not recorded which). CDR3 region: CASSIGQWDYEQYF. The CDR3 DNA follows: TGTGCCAGCAGCATTGGACAGTGGGACTACGAGCAGTACTTC.